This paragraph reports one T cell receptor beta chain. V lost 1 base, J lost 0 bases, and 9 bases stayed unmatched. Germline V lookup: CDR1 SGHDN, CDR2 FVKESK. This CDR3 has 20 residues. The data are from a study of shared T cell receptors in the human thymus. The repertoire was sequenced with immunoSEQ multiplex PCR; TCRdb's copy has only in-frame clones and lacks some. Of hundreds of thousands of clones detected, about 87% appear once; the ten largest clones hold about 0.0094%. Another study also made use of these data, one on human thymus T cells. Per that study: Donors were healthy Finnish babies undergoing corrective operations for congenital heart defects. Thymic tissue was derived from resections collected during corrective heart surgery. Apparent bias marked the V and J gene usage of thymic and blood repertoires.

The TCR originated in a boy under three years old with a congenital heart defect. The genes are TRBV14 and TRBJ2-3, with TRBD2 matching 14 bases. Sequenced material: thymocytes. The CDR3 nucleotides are TGTGCCAGCAGCCAAGCCATTCACGGGACTAGCGGGGGTAGCACAGATACGCAGTATTTT. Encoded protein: CASSQAIHGTSGGSTDTQYF.